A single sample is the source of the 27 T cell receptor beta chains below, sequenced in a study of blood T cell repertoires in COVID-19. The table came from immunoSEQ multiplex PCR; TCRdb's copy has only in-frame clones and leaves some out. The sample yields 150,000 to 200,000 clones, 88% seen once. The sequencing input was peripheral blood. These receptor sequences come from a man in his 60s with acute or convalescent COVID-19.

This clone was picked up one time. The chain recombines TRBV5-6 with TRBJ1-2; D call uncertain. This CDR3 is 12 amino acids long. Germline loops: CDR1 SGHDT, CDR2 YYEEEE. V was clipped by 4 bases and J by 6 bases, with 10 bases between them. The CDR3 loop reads CASSASVNGYTF. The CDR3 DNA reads TGTGCCAGCAGCGCCTCAGTCAATGGCTACACCTTC.

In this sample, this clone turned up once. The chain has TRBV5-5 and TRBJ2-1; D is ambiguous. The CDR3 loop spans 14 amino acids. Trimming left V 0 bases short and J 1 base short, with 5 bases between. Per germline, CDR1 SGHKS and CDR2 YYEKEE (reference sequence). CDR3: CASSLARSYNEQFF. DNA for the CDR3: TGTGCCAGCAGCTTGGCGCGGTCCTACAATGAGCAGTTCTTC.

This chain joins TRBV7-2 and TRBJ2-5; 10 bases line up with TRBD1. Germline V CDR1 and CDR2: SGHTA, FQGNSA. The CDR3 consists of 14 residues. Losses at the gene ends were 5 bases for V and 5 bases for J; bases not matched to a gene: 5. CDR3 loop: CASSRTGGQETQYF. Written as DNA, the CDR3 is TGTGCCAGCAGCCGGACAGGGGGACAGGAGACCCAGTACTTC.

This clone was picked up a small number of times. The CDR3, as DNA: TGTGCCAGCAGTGGGAGGAGTGGGATAGGACAGCCCCAGCATTTT. Its protein is CASSGRSGIGQPQHF. The chain employs TRBV2 and TRBJ1-5; D gene ambiguous. Germline-derived CDR1 and CDR2 are SNHLY and FYNNEI. The V end lost 4 bases, the J end lost 7 bases, and 17 bases lay between the germline ends. The CDR3 runs 15 residues.

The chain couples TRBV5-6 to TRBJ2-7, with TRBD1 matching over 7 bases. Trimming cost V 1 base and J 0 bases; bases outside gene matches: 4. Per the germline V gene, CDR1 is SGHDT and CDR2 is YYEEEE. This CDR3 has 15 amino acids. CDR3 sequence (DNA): TGTGCCAGCAGCTTGAAGGGGGCATCCTCCTACGAGCAGTACGTC. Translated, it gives CASSLKGASSYEQYV.

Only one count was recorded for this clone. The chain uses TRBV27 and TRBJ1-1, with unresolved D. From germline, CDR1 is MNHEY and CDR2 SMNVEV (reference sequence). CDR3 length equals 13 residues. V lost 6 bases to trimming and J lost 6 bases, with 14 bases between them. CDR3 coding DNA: TGTGCCAGCAGCTCGCATGGTTCGGCTGAAGCTTTCTTT. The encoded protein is CASSSHGSAEAFF.

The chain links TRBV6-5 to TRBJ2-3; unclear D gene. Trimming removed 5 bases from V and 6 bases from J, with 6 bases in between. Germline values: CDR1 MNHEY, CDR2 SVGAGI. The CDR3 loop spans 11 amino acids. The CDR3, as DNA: TGTGCCAGCAGTAGGCGGGATACGCAGTATTTT. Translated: CASSRRDTQYF.

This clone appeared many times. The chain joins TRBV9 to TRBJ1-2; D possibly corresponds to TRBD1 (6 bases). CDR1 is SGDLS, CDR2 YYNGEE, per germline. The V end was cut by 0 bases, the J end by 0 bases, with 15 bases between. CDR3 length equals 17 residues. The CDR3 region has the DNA TGTGCCAGCAGCGTAGCCCCATCGACAGGATCTAACTATGGCTACACCTTC. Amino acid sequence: CASSVAPSTGSNYGYTF.

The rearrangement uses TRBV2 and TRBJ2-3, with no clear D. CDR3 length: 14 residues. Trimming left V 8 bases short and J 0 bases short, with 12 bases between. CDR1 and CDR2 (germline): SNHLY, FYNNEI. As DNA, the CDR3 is TGTGCCAGCCGCCTCGAGGCTAGCACAGATACGCAGTATTTT. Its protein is CASRLEASTDTQYF.

CDR3 sequence (DNA): TGTGCCAGCAGTTACAGGGGTGATGTCGGCTACACCTTC. Protein product: CASSYRGDVGYTF. V and J are TRBV12-3 or TRBV12-4 and TRBJ1-2; 7 nucleotides agree with TRBD1. The CDR3 is 13 residues long. The J segment lost 8 bases and the V segment lost 4 bases, leaving 7 bases of the junction unmatched.

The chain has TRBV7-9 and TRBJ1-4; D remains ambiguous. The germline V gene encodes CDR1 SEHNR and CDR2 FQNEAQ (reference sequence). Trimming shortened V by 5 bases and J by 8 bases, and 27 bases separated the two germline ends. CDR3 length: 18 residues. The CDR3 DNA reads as TGTGCCAGCAGCGTAAGGCCCAGGTCGAGTACACCGAAGGAAAAACTGTTTTTT. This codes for CASSVRPRSSTPKEKLFF.

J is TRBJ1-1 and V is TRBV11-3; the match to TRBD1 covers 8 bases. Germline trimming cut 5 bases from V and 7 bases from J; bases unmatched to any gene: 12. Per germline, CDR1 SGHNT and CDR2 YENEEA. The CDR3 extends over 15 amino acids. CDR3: CASSRGQGGKGEAFF. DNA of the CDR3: TGTGCCAGCAGCCGAGGACAGGGAGGGAAAGGTGAAGCTTTCTTT.

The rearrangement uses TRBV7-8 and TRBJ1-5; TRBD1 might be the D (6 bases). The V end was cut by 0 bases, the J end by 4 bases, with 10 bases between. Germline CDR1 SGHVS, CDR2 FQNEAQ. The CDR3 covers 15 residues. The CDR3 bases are TGTGCCAGCAGCTTAGCCGGGACATGGAATCAGCCCCAGCATTTT. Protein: CASSLAGTWNQPQHF.

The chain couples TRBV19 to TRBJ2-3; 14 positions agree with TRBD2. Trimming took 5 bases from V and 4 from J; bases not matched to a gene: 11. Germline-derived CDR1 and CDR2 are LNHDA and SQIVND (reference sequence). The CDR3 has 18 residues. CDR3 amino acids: CASSVGLAGVPGSDTQYF. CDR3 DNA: TGTGCCAGTAGTGTGGGACTAGCGGGAGTTCCGGGGTCAGATACGCAGTATTTT.

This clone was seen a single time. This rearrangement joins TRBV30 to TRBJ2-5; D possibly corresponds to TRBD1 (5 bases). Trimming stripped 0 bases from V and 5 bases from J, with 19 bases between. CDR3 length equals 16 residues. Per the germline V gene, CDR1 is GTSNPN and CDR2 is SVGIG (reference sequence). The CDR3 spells CAWSVRARVGWETQYF. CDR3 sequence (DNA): TGTGCCTGGAGTGTAAGGGCCAGGGTGGGTTGGGAGACCCAGTACTTC. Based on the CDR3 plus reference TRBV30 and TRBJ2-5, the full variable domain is SQTIHQWPATLVQPVGSPLSLECTVEGTSNPNLYWYRQAAGRGLQLLFYSVGIGQISSEVPQNLSASRPQDRQFILSSKKLLLSDSGFYLCAWSVRARVGWETQYFGPGTRLLVL.

The chain's CDR3 is CASSYPIGQNTEAFF. DNA of the CDR3: TGTGCCAGCAGTTACCCGATAGGACAGAACACTGAAGCTTTCTTT. The chain combines TRBV6-5 with TRBJ1-1; weak D call: TRBD1 (5 bases). Germline CDR1 MNHEY, CDR2 SVGAGI. V shed 2 bases and J shed 1 base, with 11 bases lying between them. This CDR3 is built from 15 residues.

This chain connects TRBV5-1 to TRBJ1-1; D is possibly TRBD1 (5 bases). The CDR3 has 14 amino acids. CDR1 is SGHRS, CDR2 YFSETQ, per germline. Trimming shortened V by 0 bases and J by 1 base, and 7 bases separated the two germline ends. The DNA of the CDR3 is TGCGCCAGCAGCTTGGGCGGGGCGAACACTGAAGCTTTCTTT. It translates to CASSLGGANTEAFF.

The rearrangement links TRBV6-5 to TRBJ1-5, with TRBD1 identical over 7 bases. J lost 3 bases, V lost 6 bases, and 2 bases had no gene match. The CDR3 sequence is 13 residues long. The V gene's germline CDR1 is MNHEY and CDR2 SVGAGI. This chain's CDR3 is CASRTGNNQPQHF. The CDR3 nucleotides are TGTGCCAGCAGGACAGGGAACAATCAGCCCCAGCATTTT.

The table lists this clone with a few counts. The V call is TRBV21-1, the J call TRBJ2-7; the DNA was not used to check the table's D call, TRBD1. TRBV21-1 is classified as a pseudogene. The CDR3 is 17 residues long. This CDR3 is CASSTLNPGQGANEQYV. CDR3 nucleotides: TGTGCCAGCAGCACCTTAAATCCAGGACAGGGGGCGAACGAGCAGTACGTC.

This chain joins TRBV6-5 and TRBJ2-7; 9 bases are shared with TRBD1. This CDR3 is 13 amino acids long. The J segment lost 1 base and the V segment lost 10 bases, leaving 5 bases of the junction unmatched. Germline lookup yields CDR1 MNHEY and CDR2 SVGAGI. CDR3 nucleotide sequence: TGTGCCACTAACAGGGGGCAGTCCTACGAGCAGTACGTC. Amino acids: CATNRGQSYEQYV.

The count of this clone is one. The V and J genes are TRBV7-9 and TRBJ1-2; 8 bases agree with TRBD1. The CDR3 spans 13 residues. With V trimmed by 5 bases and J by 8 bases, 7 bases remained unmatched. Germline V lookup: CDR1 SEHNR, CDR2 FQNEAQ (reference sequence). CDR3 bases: TGTGCCAGCAGCAAGACAGGGGCACTCGGCTACACCTTC. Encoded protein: CASSKTGALGYTF.

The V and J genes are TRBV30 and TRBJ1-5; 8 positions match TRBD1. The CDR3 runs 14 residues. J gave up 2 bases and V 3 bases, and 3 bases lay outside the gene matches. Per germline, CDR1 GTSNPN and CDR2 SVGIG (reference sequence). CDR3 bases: TGTGCCTGGAGACAGACAGGGGGCAATCAGCCCCAGCATTTT. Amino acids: CAWRQTGGNQPQHF.

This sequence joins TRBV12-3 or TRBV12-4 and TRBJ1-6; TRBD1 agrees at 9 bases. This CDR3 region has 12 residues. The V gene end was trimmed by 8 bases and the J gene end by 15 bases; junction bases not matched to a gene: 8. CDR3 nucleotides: TGTGCCAGCGGCCGGGACAGGGATCTCCTCCACTTT. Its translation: CASGRDRDLLHF.

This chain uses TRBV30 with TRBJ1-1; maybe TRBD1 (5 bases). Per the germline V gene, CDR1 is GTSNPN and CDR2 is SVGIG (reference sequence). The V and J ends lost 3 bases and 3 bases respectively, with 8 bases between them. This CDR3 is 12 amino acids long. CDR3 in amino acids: CAWRFRDTEAFF. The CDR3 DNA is TGTGCCTGGAGGTTCAGGGACACTGAAGCTTTCTTT.

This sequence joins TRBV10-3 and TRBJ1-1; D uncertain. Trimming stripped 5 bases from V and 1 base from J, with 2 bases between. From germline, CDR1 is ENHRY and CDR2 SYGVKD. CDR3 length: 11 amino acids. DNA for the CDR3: TGTGCCATCAGTCAGAACACTGAAGCTTTCTTT. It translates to CAISQNTEAFF.

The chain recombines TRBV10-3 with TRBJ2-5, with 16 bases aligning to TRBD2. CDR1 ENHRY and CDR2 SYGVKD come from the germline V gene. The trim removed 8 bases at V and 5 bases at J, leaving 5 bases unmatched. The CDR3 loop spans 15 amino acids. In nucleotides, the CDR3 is TGTGCCATCGGGACTAGCGGGGGGGCAGGCGAGACCCAGTACTTC. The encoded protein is CAIGTSGGAGETQYF.

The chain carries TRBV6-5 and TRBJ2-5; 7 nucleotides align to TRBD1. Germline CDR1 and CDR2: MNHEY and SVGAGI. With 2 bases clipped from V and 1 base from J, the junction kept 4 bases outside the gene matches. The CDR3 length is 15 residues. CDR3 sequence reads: CASSYRGQLQETQYF. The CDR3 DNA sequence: TGTGCCAGCAGTTACCGGGGACAGCTCCAAGAGACCCAGTACTTC.